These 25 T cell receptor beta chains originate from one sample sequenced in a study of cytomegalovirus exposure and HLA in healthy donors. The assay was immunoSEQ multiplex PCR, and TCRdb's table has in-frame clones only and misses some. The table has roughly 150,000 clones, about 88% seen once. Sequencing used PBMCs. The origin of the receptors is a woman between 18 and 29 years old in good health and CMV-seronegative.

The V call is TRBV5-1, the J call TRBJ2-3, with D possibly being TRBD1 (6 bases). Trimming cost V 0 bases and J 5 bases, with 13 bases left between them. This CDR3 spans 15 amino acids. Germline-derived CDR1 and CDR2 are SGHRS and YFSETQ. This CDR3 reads CASSLGAGVGDTQYF. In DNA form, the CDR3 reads TGCGCCAGCAGCTTGGGGGCAGGGGTGGGAGATACGCAGTATTTT. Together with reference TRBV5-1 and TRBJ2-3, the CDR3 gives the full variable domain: KAGVTQTPRYLIKTRGQQVTLSCSPISGHRSVSWYQQTPGQGLQFLFEYFSETQRNKGNFPGRFSGRQFSNSRSEMNVSTLELGDSALYLCASSLGAGVGDTQYFGPGTRLTVL.

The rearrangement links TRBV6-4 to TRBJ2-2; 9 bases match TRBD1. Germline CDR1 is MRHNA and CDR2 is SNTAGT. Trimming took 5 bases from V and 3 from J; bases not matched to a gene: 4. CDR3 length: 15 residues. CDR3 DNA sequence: TGTGCCAGCAGTATGGGACAGGGAGACACCGGGGAGCTGTTTTTT. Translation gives CASSMGQGDTGELFF.

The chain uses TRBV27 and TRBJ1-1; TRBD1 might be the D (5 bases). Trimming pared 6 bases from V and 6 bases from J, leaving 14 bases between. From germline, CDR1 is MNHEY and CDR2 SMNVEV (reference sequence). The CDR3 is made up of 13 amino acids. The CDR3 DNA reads TGTGCCAGCAGGTCCACAGGAAGCTCTGAAGCTTTCTTT. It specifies CASRSTGSSEAFF.

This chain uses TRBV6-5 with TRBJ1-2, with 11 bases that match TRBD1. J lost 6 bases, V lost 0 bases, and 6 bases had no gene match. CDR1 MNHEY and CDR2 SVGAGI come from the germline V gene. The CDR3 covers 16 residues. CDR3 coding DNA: TGTGCCAGCAGTTACTCCGGGACAGGGGGTCGGGATGGCTACACCTTC. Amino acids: CASSYSGTGGRDGYTF.

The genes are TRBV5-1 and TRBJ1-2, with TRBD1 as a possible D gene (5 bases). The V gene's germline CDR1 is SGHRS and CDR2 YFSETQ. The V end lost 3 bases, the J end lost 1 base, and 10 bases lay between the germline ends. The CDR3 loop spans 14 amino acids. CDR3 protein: CASSSQGGNYGYTF. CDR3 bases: TGCGCCAGCAGCTCGCAGGGAGGTAACTATGGCTACACCTTC.

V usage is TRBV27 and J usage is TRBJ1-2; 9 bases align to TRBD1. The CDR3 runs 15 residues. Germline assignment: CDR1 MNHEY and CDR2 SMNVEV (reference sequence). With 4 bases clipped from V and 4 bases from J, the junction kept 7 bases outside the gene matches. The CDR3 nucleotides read TGTGCCAGCAGTTCCACCGGGACAGGGCGCTATGGCTACACCTTC. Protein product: CASSSTGTGRYGYTF.

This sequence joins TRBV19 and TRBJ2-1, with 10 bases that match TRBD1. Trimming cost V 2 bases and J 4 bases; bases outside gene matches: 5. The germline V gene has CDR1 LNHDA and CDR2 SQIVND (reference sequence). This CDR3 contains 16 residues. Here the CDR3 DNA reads TGTGCCAGTAGTATACGTCCGGGACAGGGGTACAATGAGCAGTTCTTC. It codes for CASSIRPGQGYNEQFF.

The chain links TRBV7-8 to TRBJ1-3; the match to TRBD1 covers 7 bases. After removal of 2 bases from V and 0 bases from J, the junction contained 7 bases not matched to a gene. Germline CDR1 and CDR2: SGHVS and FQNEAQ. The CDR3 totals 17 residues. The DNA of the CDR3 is TGTGCCAGCAGCTTATACAGGGACAGCCTCTCTGGAAACACCATATATTTT. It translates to CASSLYRDSLSGNTIYF.

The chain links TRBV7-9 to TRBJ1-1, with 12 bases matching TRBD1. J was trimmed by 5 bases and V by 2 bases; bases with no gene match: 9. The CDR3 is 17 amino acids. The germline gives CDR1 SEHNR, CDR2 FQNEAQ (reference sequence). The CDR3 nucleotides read TGTGCCAGCAGCTTAAGGGGACAGGGGGCGAGTGGGACTGAAGCTTTCTTT. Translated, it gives CASSLRGQGASGTEAFF. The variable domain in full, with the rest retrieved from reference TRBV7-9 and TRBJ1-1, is DTGVSQNPRHKITKRGQNVTFRCDPISEHNRLYWYRQTLGQGPEFLTYFQNEAQLEKSRLLSDRFSAERPKGSFSTLEIQRTEQGDSAMYLCASSLRGQGASGTEAFFGQGTRLTVV.

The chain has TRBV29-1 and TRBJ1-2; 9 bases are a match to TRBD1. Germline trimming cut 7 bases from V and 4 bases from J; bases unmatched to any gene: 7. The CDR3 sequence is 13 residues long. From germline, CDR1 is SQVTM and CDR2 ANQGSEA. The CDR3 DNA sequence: TGCAGCGCCGGGACAGGGTCCCTCTATGGCTACACCTTC. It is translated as CSAGTGSLYGYTF.

CDR3 sequence: CASSRSGQLSDTQYF. The DNA for the CDR3 is TGTGCCAGCTCTAGGTCGGGACAGCTCTCAGATACGCAGTATTTT. V usage is TRBV27 and J usage is TRBJ2-3, with TRBD1 matching 7 bases. The V gene end was trimmed by 8 bases and the J gene end by 4 bases; junction bases not matched to a gene: 12. This CDR3 is built from 15 residues. Germline V gene lookup returns CDR1 MNHEY and CDR2 SMNVEV (reference sequence).

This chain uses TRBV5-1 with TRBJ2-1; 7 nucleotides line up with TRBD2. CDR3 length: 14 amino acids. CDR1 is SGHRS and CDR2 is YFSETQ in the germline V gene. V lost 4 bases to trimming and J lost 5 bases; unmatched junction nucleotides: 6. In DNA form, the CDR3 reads TGCGCCAGCAGCCGGGCTAGCGGTAACAATGAGCAGTTCTTC. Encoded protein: CASSRASGNNEQFF.

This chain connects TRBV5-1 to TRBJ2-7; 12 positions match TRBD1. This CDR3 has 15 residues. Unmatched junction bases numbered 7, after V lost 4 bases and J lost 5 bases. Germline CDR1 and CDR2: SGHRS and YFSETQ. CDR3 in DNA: TGCGCCAGCAGCCCCGGGACAGGGGGCATCCACGAGCAGTACTTC. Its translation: CASSPGTGGIHEQYF.

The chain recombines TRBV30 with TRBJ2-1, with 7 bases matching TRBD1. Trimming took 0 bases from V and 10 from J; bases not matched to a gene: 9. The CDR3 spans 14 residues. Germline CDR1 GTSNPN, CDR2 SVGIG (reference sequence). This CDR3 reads CAWSVLFVQGEQFF. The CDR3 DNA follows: TGTGCCTGGAGTGTACTGTTTGTACAGGGGGAGCAGTTCTTC.

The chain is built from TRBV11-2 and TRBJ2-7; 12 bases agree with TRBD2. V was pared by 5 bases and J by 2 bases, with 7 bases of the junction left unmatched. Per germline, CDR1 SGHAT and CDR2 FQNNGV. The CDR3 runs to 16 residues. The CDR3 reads CASSPTLAGGTYEQYF. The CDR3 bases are TGTGCCAGCAGCCCCACGCTAGCGGGAGGGACCTACGAGCAGTACTTC. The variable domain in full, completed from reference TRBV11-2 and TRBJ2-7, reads EAGVAQSPRYKIIEKRQSVAFWCNPISGHATLYWYQQILGQGPKLLIQFQNNGVVDDSQLPKDRFSAERLKGVDSTLKIQPAKLEDSAVYLCASSPTLAGGTYEQYFGPGTRLTVT.

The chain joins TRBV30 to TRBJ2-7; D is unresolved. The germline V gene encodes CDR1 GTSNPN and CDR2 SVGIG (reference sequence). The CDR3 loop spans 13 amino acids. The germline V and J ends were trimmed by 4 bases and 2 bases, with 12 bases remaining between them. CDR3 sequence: CAWTVGAAYEQYF. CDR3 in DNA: TGTGCCTGGACCGTCGGAGCCGCCTACGAGCAGTACTTC.

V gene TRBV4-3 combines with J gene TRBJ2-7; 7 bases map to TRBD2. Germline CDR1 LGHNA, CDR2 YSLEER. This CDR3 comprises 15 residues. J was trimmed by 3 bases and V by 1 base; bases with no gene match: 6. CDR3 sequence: CASSQASGAYYEQYF. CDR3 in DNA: TGCGCCAGCAGCCAAGCTAGCGGAGCTTACTACGAGCAGTACTTC.

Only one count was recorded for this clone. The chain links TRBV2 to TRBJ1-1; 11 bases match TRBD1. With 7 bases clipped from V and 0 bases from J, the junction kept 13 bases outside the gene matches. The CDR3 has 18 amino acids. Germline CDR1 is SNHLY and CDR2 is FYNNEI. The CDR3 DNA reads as TGTGCCAGCACTCTATGGAGTGGGACAGGGGGGATGAACACTGAAGCTTTCTTT. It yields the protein CASTLWSGTGGMNTEAFF.

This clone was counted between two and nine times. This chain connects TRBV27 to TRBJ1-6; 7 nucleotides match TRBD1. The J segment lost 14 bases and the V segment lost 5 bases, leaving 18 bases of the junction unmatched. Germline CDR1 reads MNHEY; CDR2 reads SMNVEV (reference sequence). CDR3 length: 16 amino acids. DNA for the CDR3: TGTGCCAGCAGTGGTTACAGGGGACCCTTTTTGGGAACCCTCCACTTT. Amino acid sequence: CASSGYRGPFLGTLHF.

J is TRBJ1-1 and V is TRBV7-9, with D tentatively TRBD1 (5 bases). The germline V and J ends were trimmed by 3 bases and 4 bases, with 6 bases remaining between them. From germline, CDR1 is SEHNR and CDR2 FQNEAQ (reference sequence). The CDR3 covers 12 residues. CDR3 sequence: CASSLGLTEAFF. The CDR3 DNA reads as TGTGCCAGCAGCTTGGGACTCACTGAAGCTTTCTTT.

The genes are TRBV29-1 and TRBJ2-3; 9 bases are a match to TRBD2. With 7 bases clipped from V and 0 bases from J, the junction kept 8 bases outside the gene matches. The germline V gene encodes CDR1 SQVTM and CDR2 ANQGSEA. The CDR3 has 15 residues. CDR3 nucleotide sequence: TGCAGCGCCCCATCTAGCGGGGCTAGCACAGATACGCAGTATTTT. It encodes CSAPSSGASTDTQYF.

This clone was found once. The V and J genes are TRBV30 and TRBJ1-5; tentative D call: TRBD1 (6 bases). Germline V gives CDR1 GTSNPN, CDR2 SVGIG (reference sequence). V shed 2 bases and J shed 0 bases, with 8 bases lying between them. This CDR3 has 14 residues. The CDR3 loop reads CAWSTGPSNQPQHF. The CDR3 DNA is TGTGCCTGGAGTACAGGGCCTAGCAATCAGCCCCAGCATTTT.

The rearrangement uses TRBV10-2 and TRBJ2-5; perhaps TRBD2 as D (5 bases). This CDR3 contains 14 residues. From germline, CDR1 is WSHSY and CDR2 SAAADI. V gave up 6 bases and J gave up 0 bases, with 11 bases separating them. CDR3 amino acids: CASRKTTHQETQYF. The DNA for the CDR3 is TGCGCCAGCAGGAAGACTACCCACCAAGAGACCCAGTACTTC.

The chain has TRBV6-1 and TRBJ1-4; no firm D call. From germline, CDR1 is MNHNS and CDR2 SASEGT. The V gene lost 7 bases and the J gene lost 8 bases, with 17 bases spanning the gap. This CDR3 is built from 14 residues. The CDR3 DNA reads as TGTGCCAGCATGCCCCCGGGGTCAGGAGAAAAACTGTTTTTT. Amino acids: CASMPPGSGEKLFF.

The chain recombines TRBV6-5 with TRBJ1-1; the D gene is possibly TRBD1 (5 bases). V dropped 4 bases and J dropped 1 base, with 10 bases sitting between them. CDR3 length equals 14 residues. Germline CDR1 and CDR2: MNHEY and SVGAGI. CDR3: CASSLTDPNTEAFF. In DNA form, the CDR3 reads TGTGCCAGCAGTTTGACAGACCCGAACACTGAAGCTTTCTTT.